The 30 T cell receptor beta chains below were found in one sample sequenced in a study of T cell changes during pregnancy in multiple sclerosis. The table came from immunoSEQ multiplex PCR; TCRdb's copy has only in-frame clones and leaves some out. This table holds more than 55,000 clones, 91% found once. This specimen was peripheral blood, taken in the second trimester of pregnancy. The receptors derive from a female donor with multiple sclerosis, enrolled in a pregnancy study.

The rearrangement uses TRBV27 and TRBJ1-1; a weak D match, TRBD1 (6 bases). This CDR3 has 16 amino acids. Trimming pared 6 bases from V and 1 base from J, leaving 18 bases between. From germline, CDR1 is MNHEY and CDR2 SMNVEV (reference sequence). The CDR3 reads CASSPDMDRPNTEAFF. CDR3 sequence (DNA): TGTGCCAGCAGCCCCGACATGGACAGACCGAACACTGAAGCTTTCTTT.

The chain joins TRBV4-3 to TRBJ2-3; 7 nucleotides agree with TRBD2. Germline values: CDR1 LGHNA, CDR2 YSLEER. The J segment lost 1 base and the V segment lost 0 bases, leaving 10 bases of the junction unmatched. CDR3 length equals 18 residues. CDR3 sequence: CASSQDRAGLVGTDTQYF. CDR3 nucleotide sequence: TGCGCCAGCAGCCAAGATAGAGCGGGGCTCGTGGGCACAGATACGCAGTATTTT.

CDR3 sequence reads: CAWSVGVGSLAKNIQYF. CDR3 DNA: TGTGCCTGGAGTGTAGGGGTAGGCAGCCTAGCCAAAAACATTCAGTACTTC. The chain joins TRBV30 to TRBJ2-4; D may be TRBD1 (5 bases). The CDR3 totals 17 residues. With 0 bases removed from V and 0 bases from J, the gap between germline ends came to 15 bases. Germline-derived CDR1 and CDR2 are GTSNPN and SVGIG (reference sequence).

This clone was seen a single time. The V and J genes are TRBV12-5 and TRBJ1-2; D is undetermined. V was shortened by 1 base and J by 3 bases, with 15 bases between the two germline ends. The germline V gene has CDR1 LGHNT and CDR2 FRNRAP. This CDR3 spans 16 amino acids. The CDR3 here is CASGLADSRDYYGYTF. CDR3 DNA: TGTGCTAGTGGTTTGGCCGATTCGCGGGATTACTATGGCTACACCTTC.

This clone was seen a few times. The V gene is TRBV2, the J gene TRBJ1-2; D not certain. Trimming took off 5 bases at V and 6 bases at J, with 10 bases between the two ends. The CDR3 is made up of 12 amino acids. CDR1 SNHLY and CDR2 FYNNEI come from the germline V gene. CDR3 in DNA: TGTGCCAGCAGTTCGGGGTTGGATGGCTACACCTTC. It codes for CASSSGLDGYTF.

The chain recombines TRBV7-2 with TRBJ2-7; 12 positions match TRBD2. This CDR3 contains 14 residues. Trimming removed 5 bases from V and 9 bases from J; junction bases left unmatched: 8. CDR1 and CDR2 from the germline V gene are SGHTA and FQGNSA. Here the CDR3 reads CASSRGLAGQRQYF. The CDR3 nucleotides are TGTGCCAGCAGCAGGGGACTAGCGGGCCAAAGGCAGTACTTC.

CDR3: CASSPATGAYGYTF. In nucleotides, the CDR3 is TGTGCCAGCTCACCTGCGACAGGGGCCTATGGCTACACCTTC. This chain connects TRBV18 to TRBJ1-2; 8 bases map to TRBD1. Trimming removed 3 bases from V and 4 bases from J; junction bases left unmatched: 4. The CDR3 is 14 residues long. From germline, CDR1 is KGHSH and CDR2 LQKENI.

CDR3 nucleotides: TGTGCCAGCAGCTACCTAGCGGGGGGCACCTACAATGAGCAGTTCTTC. Residues: CASSYLAGGTYNEQFF. The chain has TRBV7-3 and TRBJ2-1; TRBD2 agrees at 11 bases. This CDR3 comprises 16 residues. The V and J ends lost 4 bases and 2 bases, in that order; junction bases with no gene match: 4. Looked up from germline, CDR1 is SGHTA and CDR2 is FQGTGA.

The chain couples TRBV10-2 to TRBJ1-5; weak D call: TRBD1 (5 bases). Trimming pared 6 bases from V and 4 bases from J, leaving 10 bases between. The CDR3 length is 13 residues. Per the germline V gene, CDR1 is WSHSY and CDR2 is SAAADI. CDR3 sequence: CASRTEKNQPQHF. The CDR3 region has the DNA TGCGCCAGCAGGACAGAGAAGAATCAGCCCCAGCATTTT.

This chain connects TRBV5-4 to TRBJ1-2; 8 bases agree with TRBD1. The CDR3 totals 16 residues. CDR1 is SGHNT and CDR2 is YYREEE in the germline V gene (reference sequence). Trimming at V came to 2 bases and at J to 4 bases, leaving 10 bases not matched to a gene. In nucleotides, the CDR3 is TGTGCCAGCAGCTTTGCAGGGGGCGCTACTGGCTATGGCTACACCTTC. Translated, it gives CASSFAGGATGYGYTF.

This chain joins TRBV9 and TRBJ1-4; the D is unclear. This CDR3 spans 13 amino acids. Trimming pared 3 bases from V and 4 bases from J, leaving 7 bases between. The germline V gene has CDR1 SGDLS and CDR2 YYNGEE. Here the CDR3 reads CASSGLSNEKLFF. CDR3 sequence (DNA): TGTGCCAGCAGCGGCCTCAGTAATGAAAAACTGTTTTTT.

This sequence joins TRBV2 and TRBJ1-5; maybe TRBD1 (6 bases). V dropped 4 bases and J dropped 2 bases, with 24 bases sitting between them. Germline-derived CDR1 and CDR2 are SNHLY and FYNNEI. The CDR3 loop spans 19 amino acids. The CDR3 sequence is CASSVPEGARGGGNQPQHF. CDR3 sequence (DNA): TGTGCCAGCAGTGTCCCGGAAGGGGCCCGAGGGGGAGGCAATCAGCCCCAGCATTTT.

The chain joins TRBV29-1 to TRBJ1-1, with 8 positions matching TRBD1. The CDR3 contains 18 residues. Looked up from germline, CDR1 is SQVTM and CDR2 is ANQGSEA. The V segment lost 2 bases and the J segment 4 bases; nucleotides outside the gene matches: 18. This CDR3 is CSVEKEYVQGGHGTEAFF. The CDR3 bases are TGCAGCGTTGAAAAGGAGTATGTACAGGGGGGTCATGGCACTGAAGCTTTCTTT.

This clone was counted a single time. The genes are TRBV12-2 and TRBJ1-3; the D segment call TRBD1 is taken from the table without a DNA check. TRBV12-2 is annotated as a pseudogene. There are 17 residues in the CDR3. Here the CDR3 DNA reads TGTGCAAGTCGCTTAGAGGAAGGGGTTAGGCCTGGAAACACCATATATTTT. Its protein is CASRLEEGVRPGNTIYF.

The gene calls are TRBV2 and TRBJ1-3; possibly TRBD1 for D (5 bases). This CDR3 is 16 amino acids long. Germline CDR1 and CDR2: SNHLY and FYNNEI. Deletions cut 8 bases from V and 2 bases from J, with 19 bases between. The CDR3 bases are TGTGCCAGCTTAGGGGACGTTTGGGGGGCTGGAAACACCATATATTTT. Protein product: CASLGDVWGAGNTIYF.

The J gene is TRBJ2-7, the V gene TRBV5-1; possibly TRBD2 for D (5 bases). Trimming removed 6 bases at V and 4 bases at J, with 20 bases between. This CDR3 is built from 15 residues. Germline V gene sequence: CDR1 SGHRS, CDR2 YFSETQ. CDR3 residues: CASTRDRETRYEQYF. The CDR3 DNA reads TGCGCCAGCACCAGAGACCGGGAAACCAGATACGAGCAGTACTTC.

The chain links TRBV11-2 to TRBJ2-3; D is possibly TRBD2 (6 bases). Trimming removed 5 bases at V and 0 bases at J, with 15 bases between. This CDR3 is 16 amino acids long. Germline assignment: CDR1 SGHAT and CDR2 FQNNGV. CDR3: CASSPGLQGSTDTQYF. The CDR3 coding sequence is TGTGCCAGCAGCCCGGGACTCCAAGGGAGCACAGATACGCAGTATTTT.

The chain uses TRBV4-3 and TRBJ1-6, with 8 bases that match TRBD1. V was clipped by 1 base and J by 5 bases; unmatched bases: 4. The CDR3 loop spans 16 amino acids. Germline assignment: CDR1 LGHNA and CDR2 YSLEER. The CDR3 sequence: CASSQGTGRNNSPLHF. In DNA form, the CDR3 reads TGCGCCAGCAGCCAAGGGACAGGGCGAAATAATTCACCCCTCCACTTT.

The chain links TRBV5-1 to TRBJ2-2; 11 bases agree with TRBD2. The CDR3 has 15 amino acids. Germline values: CDR1 SGHRS, CDR2 YFSETQ. V shed 1 base, J shed 5 bases, and the junction held 1 base outside the gene matches. CDR3 in DNA: TGCGCCAGCAGCTTGACTAGCGGGAGTACCGGGGAGCTGTTTTTT. It encodes CASSLTSGSTGELFF.

This rearrangement joins TRBV19 to TRBJ1-4, with TRBD1 matching 8 bases. This CDR3 has 17 amino acids. Germline V gene sequence: CDR1 LNHDA, CDR2 SQIVND (reference sequence). V shed 5 bases, J shed 4 bases, and the junction held 12 bases outside the gene matches. The CDR3 reads CASSSQTGATGNEKLFF. The CDR3 region has the DNA TGTGCCAGTAGTTCTCAGACAGGGGCGACCGGTAATGAAAAACTGTTTTTT.

This clone has only a few counts. The chain couples TRBV4-3 to TRBJ1-2, with TRBD1 as a possible D gene (6 bases). The V and J ends lost 1 base and 4 bases respectively, with 10 bases between them. The germline V gene encodes CDR1 LGHNA and CDR2 YSLEER. The CDR3 length is 14 residues. The CDR3 spells CASSQGTVGYGYTF. Here the CDR3 DNA reads TGCGCCAGCAGCCAAGGGACAGTGGGCTATGGCTACACCTTC.

J is TRBJ1-6 and V is TRBV7-6; D may be TRBD1 (5 bases). V was shortened by 0 bases and J by 14 bases, with 17 bases between the two germline ends. The CDR3 is 15 residues long. Per germline, CDR1 SGHVS and CDR2 FNYEAQ. The CDR3 nucleotides are TGTGCCAGCAGCTTAGCGTCGCAGGGTGTCGGGTCCCTCCACTTT. Translating it yields CASSLASQGVGSLHF.

This sequence joins TRBV6-4 and TRBJ2-5; 7 bases map to TRBD1. Germline CDR1 reads MRHNA; CDR2 reads SNTAGT. V shed 6 bases and J 3 bases; nucleotides not matched to a gene: 7. The CDR3 sequence is 14 residues long. The CDR3 nucleotides are TGTGCCAGCAGAAGACAGGGACAAAAAGAGACCCAGTACTTC. It encodes CASRRQGQKETQYF.

CDR3 nucleotide sequence: TGTGCCTCACGACAGGGGGCAGGCCGCACTGAAGCTTTCTTT. Encoded protein: CASRQGAGRTEAFF. This chain links TRBV30 with TRBJ1-1; TRBD1 aligns across 10 bases. This CDR3 region has 14 residues. V shed 7 bases, J shed 4 bases, and the junction held 9 bases outside the gene matches. The V gene's germline CDR1 is GTSNPN and CDR2 SVGIG (reference sequence).

This clone showed up just a few times. This rearrangement joins TRBV30 to TRBJ2-5; D is undetermined. Deletions cut 4 bases from V and 13 bases from J, with 19 bases between. There are 12 residues in the CDR3. CDR1 and CDR2 from the germline V gene are GTSNPN and SVGIG (reference sequence). CDR3 protein: CAWTTDESSVYF. In nucleotides, the CDR3 is TGTGCCTGGACGACCGATGAATCAAGCGTGTACTTC.

The chain is built from TRBV28 and TRBJ2-2; TRBD1 agrees at 9 bases. Trimming cost V 5 bases and J 4 bases; bases outside gene matches: 8. CDR1 MDHEN and CDR2 SYDVKM come from the germline V gene. The CDR3 is made up of 16 amino acids. CDR3 amino acids: CASSTPGQGRTGELFF. In DNA form, the CDR3 reads TGTGCCAGCAGTACCCCGGGACAGGGACGCACCGGGGAGCTGTTTTTT.

This clone appeared once. V and J are TRBV18 and TRBJ2-1; D gene unclear. The V gene's germline CDR1 is KGHSH and CDR2 LQKENI. The CDR3 consists of 15 residues. Trimming pared 1 base from V and 5 bases from J, leaving 12 bases between. In DNA, the CDR3 is TGTGCCAGCTCACCACAGAGCATAGTAAACAATGAGCAGTTCTTC. This encodes CASSPQSIVNNEQFF.

The chain recombines TRBV7-9 with TRBJ2-7, with D maybe TRBD1 (6 bases). V was cut by 5 bases and J by 0 bases, with 14 bases left in between. This CDR3 region has 15 residues. Germline loops: CDR1 SEHNR, CDR2 FQNEAQ (reference sequence). CDR3 residues: CASSTTGSSSYEQYF. The DNA for the CDR3 is TGTGCCAGCAGCACAACAGGGTCCAGCTCCTACGAGCAGTACTTC.

The chain links TRBV7-2 to TRBJ2-7; D perhaps matches TRBD2 (5 bases). Germline assignment: CDR1 SGHTA and CDR2 FQGNSA. V dropped 5 bases and J dropped 5 bases, with 10 bases sitting between them. The CDR3 contains 12 residues. In DNA form, the CDR3 reads TGTGCCAGCAGCCCCCTCGGGGACGAGCAGTACTTC. This translates into CASSPLGDEQYF.

The chain has TRBV10-1 and TRBJ2-1; unclear D gene. The germline CDR1 and CDR2 sequences are WNHNN and SYGVQD (reference sequence). The CDR3 is made up of 13 amino acids. Between the trimmed V and J ends, which lost 2 bases and 9 bases, there was a span of 11 bases. The CDR3 coding sequence is TGCGCCAGCAGTGAGCCAGGATCCCCTGAGCAGTTCTTC. Translated, it gives CASSEPGSPEQFF.